These T cell receptor beta chains were read from a single sample in a study of blood T cells in healthy people across ages. TCRdb reprocessed the 5' RACE reads via MiXCR and lists one record per CDR3 protein. The data contain about 1.4 million distinct CDR3 sequences, 55% to 75% of them singletons. Sequenced: blood. These TCRs come from a man between 18 and 29 years old in good health. Both conserved end residues are part of each CDR3.

j_call,v_call,cdr3_aa
TRBJ1-5,TRBV20-1,CSARSSGTVNQPQHF
TRBJ2-3,TRBV20-1,CSASPGLRSDTQYF
.,TRBV7-9,CASSPPAGLKETQYF
TRBJ1-5,TRBV7-2,CASSPRGRDQPQHF
TRBJ2-3,TRBV11-2,CASTKSGRAEDTQYF
TRBJ2-1,TRBV6-1,CASSGYEQFF
TRBJ2-1,TRBV25-1,CASSGTGFEQFF
TRBJ2-3,TRBV6-5,CASSVASGATDTQYF
TRBJ2-3,TRBV29-1,CGVEFPTDTQYF
TRBJ2-1,TRBV20-1,CSARVRGGAYNEQFF
TRBJ2-7,TRBV2,CANHRGNEQYF
TRBJ1-2,TRBV29-1,CSVDSRYGYTF
TRBJ2-7,TRBV6-1,CASTWTLYYEQYF
TRBJ1-2,TRBV5-5,CASRSLGQGGFYGYTF
TRBJ1-2,TRBV12-3/TRBV12-4,CASSLGRGSYGYTF
.,TRBV7-8,CASSLLRRAAEGYEQYF
TRBJ2-5,TRBV27,CASSPVRRDYQETQYF
TRBJ2-5,TRBV28,CASSLVANEQYF
TRBJ2-5,TRBV15,CATSAQDSNQETQYF
TRBJ2-3,TRBV4-3,CASGGPDADTQYF
TRBJ2-3,TRBV6-1,CASSPSLLFGTSTDTQYF
TRBJ2-3,TRBV5-1,CASSLAFGGKSDTQYF
TRBJ1-1,TRBV15,CATSRDYSTEAFF
.,TRBV28,CASTFRTAASYEQYF
.,TRBV27,CASSLSRDIGYNEQYF
TRBJ1-2,TRBV21-1,CASSEKEGRWTEATFGYTF
.,TRBV3-1,CASSHRQVETQYF
TRBJ2-5,TRBV19,CASSILDRGQKTQYF
TRBJ2-1,TRBV5-1,CATASAGQGVNEQFF
TRBJ2-5,TRBV11-2,CASTFGQPETQYF
TRBJ2-3,TRBV4-1,CASSPLSDTQYF
TRBJ2-7,TRBV20-1,CSARDAGVRGSYEQYF
TRBJ1-5,TRBV7-2,CASSPARGWGNQPQHF
TRBJ2-1,TRBV6-6,CASRNSGEQFF
TRBJ2-7,TRBV5-6,CASSHYHRGNEQYF
TRBJ1-1,TRBV20-1,CSARDLTNLRTEAFF
TRBJ2-7,TRBV29-1,CSVEVTGPYEQYF
TRBJ1-1,TRBV24-1,CATSDATGRTEAFF
TRBJ1-5,TRBV2,CASSERWTDNQPQHF
TRBJ2-7,TRBV27,CASSLRDRITYEQYF
TRBJ1-5,TRBV20-1,CSATGDRGATNQPQHF
TRBJ2-5,TRBV28,CASRDPGTYEETQYF
TRBJ1-1,TRBV6-6,CASSYSQTGANTEAFF
TRBJ2-7,TRBV20-1,CAGTSGREYEQYF
TRBJ2-1,TRBV28,CASSFARLANNEQFF
TRBJ2-1,TRBV4-1,CASSRGRYEQFF
TRBJ1-4,TRBV25-1,CASSTPNEKLFF
TRBJ1-1,TRBV29-1,CSAKTGGDTEAFF
TRBJ2-7,TRBV4-2,CASSQEQTRTYEQYF
TRBJ2-2,TRBV20-1,CSAILANTGELFF